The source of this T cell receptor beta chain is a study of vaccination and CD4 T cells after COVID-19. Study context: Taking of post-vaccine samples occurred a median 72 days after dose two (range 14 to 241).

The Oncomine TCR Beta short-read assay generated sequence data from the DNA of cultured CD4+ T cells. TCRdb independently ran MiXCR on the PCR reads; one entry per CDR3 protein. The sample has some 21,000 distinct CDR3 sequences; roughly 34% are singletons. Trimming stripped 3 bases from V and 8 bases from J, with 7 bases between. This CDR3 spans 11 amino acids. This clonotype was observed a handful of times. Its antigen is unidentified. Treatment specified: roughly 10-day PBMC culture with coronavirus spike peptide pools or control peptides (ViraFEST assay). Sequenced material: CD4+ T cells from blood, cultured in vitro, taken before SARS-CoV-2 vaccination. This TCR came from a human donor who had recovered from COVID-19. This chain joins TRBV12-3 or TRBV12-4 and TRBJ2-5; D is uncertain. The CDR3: CASSLGNTQYF. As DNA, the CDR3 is TGTGCCAGCAGTTTGGGAAATACCCAGTACTTC.